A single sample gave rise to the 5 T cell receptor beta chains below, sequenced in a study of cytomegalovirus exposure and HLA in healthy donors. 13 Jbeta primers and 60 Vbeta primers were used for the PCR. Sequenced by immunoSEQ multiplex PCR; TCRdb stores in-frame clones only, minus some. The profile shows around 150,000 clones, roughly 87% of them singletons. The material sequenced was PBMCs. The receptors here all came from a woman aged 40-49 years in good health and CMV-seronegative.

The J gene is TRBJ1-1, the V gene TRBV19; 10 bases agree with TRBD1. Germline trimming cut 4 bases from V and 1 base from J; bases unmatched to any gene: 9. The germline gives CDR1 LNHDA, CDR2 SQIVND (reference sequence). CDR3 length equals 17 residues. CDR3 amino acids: CASSTRSGTGENTEAFF. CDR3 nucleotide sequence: TGTGCCAGTAGTACCCGGTCCGGGACAGGGGAGAACACTGAAGCTTTCTTT.

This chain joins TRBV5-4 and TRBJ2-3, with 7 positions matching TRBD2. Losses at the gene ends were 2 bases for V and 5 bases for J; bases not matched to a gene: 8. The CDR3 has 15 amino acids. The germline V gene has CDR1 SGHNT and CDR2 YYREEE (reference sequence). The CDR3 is CASSFFGGTGDTQYF. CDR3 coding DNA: TGTGCCAGCAGCTTCTTCGGGGGGACGGGAGATACGCAGTATTTT.

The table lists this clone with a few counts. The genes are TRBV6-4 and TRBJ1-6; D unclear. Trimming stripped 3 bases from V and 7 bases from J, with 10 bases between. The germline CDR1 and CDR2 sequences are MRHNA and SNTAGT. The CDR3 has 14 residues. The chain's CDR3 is CASSELNGNSPLHF. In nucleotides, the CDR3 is TGTGCCAGCAGTGAACTAAACGGAAATTCACCCCTCCACTTT.

CDR3 sequence: CASKRTSGPYEQYF. The CDR3 DNA reads as TGTGCCAGCAAGAGGACTAGCGGGCCTTACGAGCAGTACTTC. This chain joins TRBV6-1 and TRBJ2-7, with 11 bases fitting TRBD2. Germline V gene data show CDR1 as MNHNS and CDR2 as SASEGT. The CDR3 length is 14 residues. The V gene end was trimmed by 7 bases and the J gene end by 4 bases; junction bases not matched to a gene: 6.

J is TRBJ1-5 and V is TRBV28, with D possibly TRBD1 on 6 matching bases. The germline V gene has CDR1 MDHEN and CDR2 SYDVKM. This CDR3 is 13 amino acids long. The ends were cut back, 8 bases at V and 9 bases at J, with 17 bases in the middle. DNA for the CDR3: TGTGCCAGCGAGATAAGGGGGATCAGGCCCCAGCATTTT. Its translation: CASEIRGIRPQHF.